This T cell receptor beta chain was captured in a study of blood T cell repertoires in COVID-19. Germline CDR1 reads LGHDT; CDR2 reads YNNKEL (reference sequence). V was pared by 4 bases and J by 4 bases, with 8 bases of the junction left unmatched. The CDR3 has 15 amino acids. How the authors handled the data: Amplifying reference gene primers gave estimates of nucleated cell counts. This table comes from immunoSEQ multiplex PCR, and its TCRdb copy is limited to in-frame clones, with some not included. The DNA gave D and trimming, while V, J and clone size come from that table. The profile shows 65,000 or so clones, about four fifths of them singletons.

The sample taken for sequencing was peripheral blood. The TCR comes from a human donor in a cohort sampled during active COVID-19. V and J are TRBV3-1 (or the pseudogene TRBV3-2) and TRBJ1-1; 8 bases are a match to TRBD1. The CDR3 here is CASSRLGQGGTEAFF. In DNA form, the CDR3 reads TGTGCCAGCAGCCGCCTTGGACAGGGTGGCACTGAAGCTTTCTTT.